The subject of this entry is one T cell receptor (beta chain). These data originate in a study of blood T cell repertoires in COVID-19. On the study more broadly: There were acute and convalescent COVID-19 samples, and they came from the United States, Italy and Spain.

The CDR3 loop spans 17 amino acids. Germline V gene sequence: CDR1 LNHDA, CDR2 SQIVND (reference sequence). Trimming removed 4 bases from V and 4 bases from J; junction bases left unmatched: 9. Assay: immunoSEQ multiplex PCR; the TCRdb copy retains only in-frame clones and omits some. The data show about 180,000 clones, about 80% seen once. J is TRBJ1-4 and V is TRBV19; 10 positions match TRBD1. The sample was peripheral blood. This TCR was recovered from a human donor in a cohort sampled during active COVID-19. The CDR3 region has the DNA TGTGCCAGTAGTAGCCTGACAGGGGGCGTATTTAATGAAAAACTGTTTTTT. It translates to CASSSLTGGVFNEKLFF.